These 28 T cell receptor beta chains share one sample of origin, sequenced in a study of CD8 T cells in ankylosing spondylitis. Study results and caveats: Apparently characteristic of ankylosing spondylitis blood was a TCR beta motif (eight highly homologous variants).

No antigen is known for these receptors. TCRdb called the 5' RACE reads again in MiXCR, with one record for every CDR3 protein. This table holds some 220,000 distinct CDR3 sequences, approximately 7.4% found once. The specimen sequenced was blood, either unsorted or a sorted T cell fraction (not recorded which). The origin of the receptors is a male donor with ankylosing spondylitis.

This chain's CDR3 is CAISESGGALDTQYF. DNA of the CDR3: TGTGCCATCAGTGAGTCGGGGGGAGCTTTGGATACGCAGTATTTT. The V and J genes are TRBV10-3 and TRBJ2-3; tentatively, D is TRBD2 (6 bases). This CDR3 is 15 amino acids long. The ends were cut back, 0 bases at V and 6 bases at J, with 13 bases in the middle. Germline-derived CDR1 and CDR2 are ENHRY and SYGVKD.

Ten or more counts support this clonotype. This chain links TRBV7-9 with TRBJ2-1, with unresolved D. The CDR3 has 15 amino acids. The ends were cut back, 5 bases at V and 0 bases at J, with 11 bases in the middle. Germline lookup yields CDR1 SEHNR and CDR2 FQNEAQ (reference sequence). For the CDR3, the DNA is TGTGCCAGCAGCCCCGCATTTACCTCCTACAATGAGCAGTTCTTC. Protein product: CASSPAFTSYNEQFF.

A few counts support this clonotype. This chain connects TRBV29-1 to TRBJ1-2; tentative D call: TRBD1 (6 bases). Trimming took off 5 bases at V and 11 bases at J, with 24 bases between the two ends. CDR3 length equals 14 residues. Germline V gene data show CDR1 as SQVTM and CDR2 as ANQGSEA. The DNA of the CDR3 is TGCAGCGTTCATCCCGATGACAGGCTCGGGAGATACACCTTC. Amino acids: CSVHPDDRLGRYTF.

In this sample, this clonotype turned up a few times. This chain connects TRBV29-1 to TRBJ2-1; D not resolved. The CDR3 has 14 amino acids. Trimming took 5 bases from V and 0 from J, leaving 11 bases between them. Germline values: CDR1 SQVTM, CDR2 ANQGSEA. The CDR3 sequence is CSVSRANSYNEQFF. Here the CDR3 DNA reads TGCAGCGTTAGTCGAGCCAACTCCTACAATGAGCAGTTCTTC.

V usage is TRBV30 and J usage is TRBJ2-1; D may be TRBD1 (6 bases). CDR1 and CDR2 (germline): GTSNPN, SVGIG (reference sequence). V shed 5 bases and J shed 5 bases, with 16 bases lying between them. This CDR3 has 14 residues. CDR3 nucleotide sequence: TGTGCCTGGTGGGGGCCTCCTTACAACAATGAGCAGTTCTTC. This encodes CAWWGPPYNNEQFF.

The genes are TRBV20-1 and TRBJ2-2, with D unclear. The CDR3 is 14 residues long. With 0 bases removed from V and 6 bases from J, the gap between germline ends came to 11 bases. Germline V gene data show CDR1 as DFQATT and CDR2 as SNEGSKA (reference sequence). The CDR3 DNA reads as TGCAGTGCTAGAGATTGGCGTGGAGCCGGGGAGCTGTTTTTT. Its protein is CSARDWRGAGELFF.

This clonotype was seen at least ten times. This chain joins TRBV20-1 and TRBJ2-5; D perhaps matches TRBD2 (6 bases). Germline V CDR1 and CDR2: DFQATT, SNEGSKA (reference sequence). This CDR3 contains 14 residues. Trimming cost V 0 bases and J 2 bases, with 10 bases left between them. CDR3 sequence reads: CSARDLAGQETQYF. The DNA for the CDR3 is TGCAGTGCTAGAGATCTTGCGGGACAAGAGACCCAGTACTTC.

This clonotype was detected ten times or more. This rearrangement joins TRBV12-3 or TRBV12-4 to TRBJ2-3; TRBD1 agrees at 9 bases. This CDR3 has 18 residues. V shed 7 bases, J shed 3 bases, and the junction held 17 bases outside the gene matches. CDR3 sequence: CASTLFPLTGGATDTQYF. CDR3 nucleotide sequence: TGTGCCAGCACTCTCTTCCCCCTGACAGGGGGAGCGACAGATACGCAGTATTTT.

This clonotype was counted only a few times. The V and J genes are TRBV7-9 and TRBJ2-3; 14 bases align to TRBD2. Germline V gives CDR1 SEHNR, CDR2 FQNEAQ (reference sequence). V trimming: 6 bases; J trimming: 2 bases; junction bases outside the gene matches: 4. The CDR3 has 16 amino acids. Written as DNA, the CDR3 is TGTGCCAGCAGGAAGACTAGCGGGGGGGCCACAGATACGCAGTATTTT. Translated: CASRKTSGGATDTQYF. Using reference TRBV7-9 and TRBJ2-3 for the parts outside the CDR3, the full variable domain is DTGVSQNPRHKITKRGQNVTFRCDPISEHNRLYWYRQTLGQGPEFLTYFQNEAQLEKSRLLSDRFSAERPKGSFSTLEIQRTEQGDSAMYLCASRKTSGGATDTQYFGPGTRLTVL.

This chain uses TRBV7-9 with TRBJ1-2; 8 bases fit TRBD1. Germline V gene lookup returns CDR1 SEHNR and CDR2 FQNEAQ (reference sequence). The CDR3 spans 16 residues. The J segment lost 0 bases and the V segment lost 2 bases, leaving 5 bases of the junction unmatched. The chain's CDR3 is CASSLSGQGPNYGYTF. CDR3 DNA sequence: TGTGCCAGCAGCTTATCCGGACAGGGACCTAACTATGGCTACACCTTC.

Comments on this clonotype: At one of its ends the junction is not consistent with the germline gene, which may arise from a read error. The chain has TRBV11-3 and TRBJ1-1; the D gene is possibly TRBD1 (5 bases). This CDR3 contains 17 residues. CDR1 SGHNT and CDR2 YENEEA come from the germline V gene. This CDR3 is CASSLGRSGGLKTEAFF. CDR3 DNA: TGTGCCAGCAGCTTAGGCCGTTCGGGGGGATTGAAGACTGAAGCTTTCTTT.

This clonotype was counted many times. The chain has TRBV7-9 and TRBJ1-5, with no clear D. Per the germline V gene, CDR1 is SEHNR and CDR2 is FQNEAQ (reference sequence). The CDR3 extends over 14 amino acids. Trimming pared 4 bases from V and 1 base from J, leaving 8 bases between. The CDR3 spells CASSSSLSNQPQHF. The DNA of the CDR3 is TGTGCCAGCAGCTCCAGCCTAAGCAATCAGCCCCAGCATTTT.

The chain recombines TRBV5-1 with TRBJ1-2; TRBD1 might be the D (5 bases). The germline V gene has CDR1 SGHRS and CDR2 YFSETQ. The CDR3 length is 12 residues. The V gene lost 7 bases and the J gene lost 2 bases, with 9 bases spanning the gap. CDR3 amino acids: CASGEGNYGYTF. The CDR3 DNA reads TGCGCCAGCGGTGAGGGGAACTATGGCTACACCTTC.

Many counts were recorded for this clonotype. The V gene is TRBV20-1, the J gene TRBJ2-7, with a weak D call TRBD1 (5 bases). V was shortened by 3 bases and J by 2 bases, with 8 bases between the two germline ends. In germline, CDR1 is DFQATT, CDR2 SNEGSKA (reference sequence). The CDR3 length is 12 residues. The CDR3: CSARGLPYEQYF. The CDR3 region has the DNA TGCAGTGCTAGGGGGCTGCCCTACGAGCAGTACTTC.

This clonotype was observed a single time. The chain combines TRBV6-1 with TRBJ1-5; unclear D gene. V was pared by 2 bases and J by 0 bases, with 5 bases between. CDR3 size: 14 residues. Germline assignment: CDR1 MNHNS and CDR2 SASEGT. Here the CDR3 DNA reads TGTGCCAGCAGTGAACACTATAGCAATCAGCCCCAGCATTTT. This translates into CASSEHYSNQPQHF.

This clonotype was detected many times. CDR3 coding DNA: TGTGCCAGCAGCTTAAAGTCTGGCTGGGGACAAACAGATACGCAGTATTTT. Protein sequence: CASSLKSGWGQTDTQYF. V and J are TRBV7-2 and TRBJ2-3; weak D call: TRBD1 (6 bases). The CDR3 length is 17 residues. Deletions cut 2 bases from V and 3 bases from J, with 18 bases between. CDR1 is SGHTA and CDR2 is FQGNSA in the germline V gene.

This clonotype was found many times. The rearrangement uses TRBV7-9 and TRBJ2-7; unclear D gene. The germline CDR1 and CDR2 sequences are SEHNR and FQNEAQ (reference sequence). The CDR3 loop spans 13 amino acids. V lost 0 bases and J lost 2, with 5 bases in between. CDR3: CASSLAATYEQYF. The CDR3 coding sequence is TGTGCCAGCAGCTTAGCCGCAACCTACGAGCAGTACTTC.

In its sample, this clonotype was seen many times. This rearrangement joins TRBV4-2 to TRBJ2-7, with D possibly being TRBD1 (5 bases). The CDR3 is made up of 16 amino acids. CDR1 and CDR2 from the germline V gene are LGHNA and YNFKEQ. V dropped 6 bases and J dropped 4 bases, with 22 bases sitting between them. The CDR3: CASRPEKGARSYEQYF. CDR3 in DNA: TGTGCCAGCAGACCCGAGAAAGGGGCGCGTAGTTACGAGCAGTACTTC.

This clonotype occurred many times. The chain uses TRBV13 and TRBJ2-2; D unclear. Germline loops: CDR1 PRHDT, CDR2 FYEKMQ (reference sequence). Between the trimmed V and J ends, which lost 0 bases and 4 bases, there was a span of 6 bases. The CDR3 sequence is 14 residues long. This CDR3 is CASSLGGATGELFF. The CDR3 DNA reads TGTGCCAGCAGCTTAGGAGGAGCCACCGGGGAGCTGTTTTTT.

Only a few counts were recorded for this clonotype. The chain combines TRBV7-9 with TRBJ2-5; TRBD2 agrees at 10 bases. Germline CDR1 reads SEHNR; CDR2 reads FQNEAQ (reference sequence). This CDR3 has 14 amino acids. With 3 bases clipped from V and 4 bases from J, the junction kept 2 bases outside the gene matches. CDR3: CASSLGLARETQYF. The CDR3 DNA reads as TGTGCCAGCAGCTTGGGACTAGCGAGAGAGACCCAGTACTTC.

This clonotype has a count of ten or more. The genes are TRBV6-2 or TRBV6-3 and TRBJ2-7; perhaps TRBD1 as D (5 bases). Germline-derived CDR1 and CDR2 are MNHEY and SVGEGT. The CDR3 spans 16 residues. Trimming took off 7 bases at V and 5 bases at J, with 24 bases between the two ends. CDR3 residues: CASTTPLGAPSDEQYF. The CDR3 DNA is TGTGCCAGCACTACCCCTCTTGGGGCCCCCAGCGACGAGCAGTACTTC.

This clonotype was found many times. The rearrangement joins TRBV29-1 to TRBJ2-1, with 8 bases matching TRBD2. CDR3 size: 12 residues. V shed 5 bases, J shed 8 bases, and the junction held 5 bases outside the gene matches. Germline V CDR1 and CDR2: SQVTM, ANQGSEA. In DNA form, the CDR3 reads TGCAGCGTTTCGGGAGGGAGCTATGAGCAGTTCTTC. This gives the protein CSVSGGSYEQFF.

CDR3: CASSPDRLNTEAFF. The CDR3 DNA reads as TGTGCCAGCAGCCCGGACAGGCTGAACACTGAAGCTTTCTTT. The chain carries TRBV6-1 and TRBJ1-1, with 7 bases identical to TRBD1. The CDR3 spans 14 residues. Germline CDR1 reads MNHNS; CDR2 reads SASEGT. V lost 6 bases and J lost 0; bases outside the gene matches: 4.

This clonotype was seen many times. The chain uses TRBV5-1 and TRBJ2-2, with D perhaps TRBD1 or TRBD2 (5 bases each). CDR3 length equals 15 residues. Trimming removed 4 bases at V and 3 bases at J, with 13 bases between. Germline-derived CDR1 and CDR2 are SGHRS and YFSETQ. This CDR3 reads CASSPGTAYTGELFF. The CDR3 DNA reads TGCGCCAGCAGCCCGGGGACGGCATACACCGGGGAGCTGTTTTTT.

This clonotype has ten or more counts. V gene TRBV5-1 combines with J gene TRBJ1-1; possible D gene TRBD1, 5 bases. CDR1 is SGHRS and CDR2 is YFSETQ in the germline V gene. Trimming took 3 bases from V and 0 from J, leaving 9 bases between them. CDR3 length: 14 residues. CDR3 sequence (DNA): TGCGCCAGCAGCTCGGGACTCTTGAACACTGAAGCTTTCTTT. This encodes CASSSGLLNTEAFF.

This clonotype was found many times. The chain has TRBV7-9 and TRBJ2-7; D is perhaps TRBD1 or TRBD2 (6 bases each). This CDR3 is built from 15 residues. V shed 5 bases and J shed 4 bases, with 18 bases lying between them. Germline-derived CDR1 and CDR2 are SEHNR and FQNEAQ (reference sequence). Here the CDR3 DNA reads TGTGCCAGCAGCGGCCGACAGGAGGGCGGGTACGAGCAGTACTTC. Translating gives CASSGRQEGGYEQYF.

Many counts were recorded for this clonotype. CDR3 DNA: TGTGCCAGCAGCCCCCAGGTACCTCTTAGCACAGATACGCAGTATTTT. Translation: CASSPQVPLSTDTQYF. J is TRBJ2-3 and V is TRBV14; no firm D call. The CDR3 has 16 amino acids. Per germline, CDR1 SGHDN and CDR2 FVKESK. Between the trimmed V and J ends, which lost 4 bases and 0 bases, there was a span of 14 bases.

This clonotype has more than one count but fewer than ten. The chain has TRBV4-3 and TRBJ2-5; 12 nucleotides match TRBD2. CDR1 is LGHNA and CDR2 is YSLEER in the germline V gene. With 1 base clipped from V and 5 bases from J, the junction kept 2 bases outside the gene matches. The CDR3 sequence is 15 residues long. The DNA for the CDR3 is TGCGCCAGCAGCCAAGGGACTAGCGGGATGGAGACCCAGTACTTC. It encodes CASSQGTSGMETQYF.